This section outlines one T cell receptor beta chain sequence together with its context. The data were taken from a study of blood T cell repertoires in COVID-19. The CDR3 has 14 residues. J was trimmed by 14 bases and V by 0 bases; bases with no gene match: 11. Germline assignment: CDR1 SGHRS and CDR2 YFSETQ. Measured with immunoSEQ multiplex PCR; TCRdb has only the in-frame clones, and not every one. This sample has about 110,000 clones, with about 83% found just once. This clonotype originated in a woman in her sixties or seventies with acute or convalescent COVID-19. The chain links TRBV5-1 to TRBJ2-1, with 7 bases identical to TRBD2. Sequencing was performed on peripheral blood. The CDR3 loop is CASSLVGAGPPEFF. In nucleotides, the CDR3 is TGCGCCAGCAGCTTGGTCGGAGCGGGACCCCCAGAGTTCTTC.